Included here is one T cell receptor (beta chain) sequence, with context. The antigen is undetermined. Unmatched junction bases numbered 15, after V lost 6 bases and J lost 10 bases. Germline assignment: CDR1 MNHEY and CDR2 SVGAGI. The CDR3 has 15 amino acids. This sample is part of a study of cytomegalovirus exposure and HLA in healthy donors. Study-level findings and limits: Later, an analysis showed that TCR beta chains associated with HLA were more clonally expanded than others that were equally common. Presence/absence results assume similar sequencing depth per donor, which may not hold.

Both 60 Vbeta primers and 13 Jbeta primers went into the PCR. Measured with immunoSEQ multiplex PCR; TCRdb has only the in-frame clones, and not every one. The data show tens of thousands of clones, about two thirds seen once. The genes are TRBV6-5 and TRBJ2-1; TRBD2 matches 7 bases. The sample consisted of PBMCs. This TCR was recovered from a man aged 55-75 years in good health and CMV-seronegative. The CDR3, as DNA: TGTGCCAGCAGACGGAGGACTAGTTACTCCGGGGAGCAGTTCTTC. It specifies CASRRRTSYSGEQFF.